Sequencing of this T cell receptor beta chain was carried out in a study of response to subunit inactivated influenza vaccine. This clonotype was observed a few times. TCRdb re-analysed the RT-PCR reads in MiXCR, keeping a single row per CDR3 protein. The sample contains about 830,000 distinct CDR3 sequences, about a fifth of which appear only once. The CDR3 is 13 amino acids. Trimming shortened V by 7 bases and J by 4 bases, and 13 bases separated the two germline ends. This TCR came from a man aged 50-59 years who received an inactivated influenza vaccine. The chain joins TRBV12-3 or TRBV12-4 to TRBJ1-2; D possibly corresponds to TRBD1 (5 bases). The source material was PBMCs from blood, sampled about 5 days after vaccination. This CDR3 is CASTSSGSYGYTF. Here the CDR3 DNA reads TGTGCCAGCACCTCTTCAGGGTCCTATGGCTACACCTTC.